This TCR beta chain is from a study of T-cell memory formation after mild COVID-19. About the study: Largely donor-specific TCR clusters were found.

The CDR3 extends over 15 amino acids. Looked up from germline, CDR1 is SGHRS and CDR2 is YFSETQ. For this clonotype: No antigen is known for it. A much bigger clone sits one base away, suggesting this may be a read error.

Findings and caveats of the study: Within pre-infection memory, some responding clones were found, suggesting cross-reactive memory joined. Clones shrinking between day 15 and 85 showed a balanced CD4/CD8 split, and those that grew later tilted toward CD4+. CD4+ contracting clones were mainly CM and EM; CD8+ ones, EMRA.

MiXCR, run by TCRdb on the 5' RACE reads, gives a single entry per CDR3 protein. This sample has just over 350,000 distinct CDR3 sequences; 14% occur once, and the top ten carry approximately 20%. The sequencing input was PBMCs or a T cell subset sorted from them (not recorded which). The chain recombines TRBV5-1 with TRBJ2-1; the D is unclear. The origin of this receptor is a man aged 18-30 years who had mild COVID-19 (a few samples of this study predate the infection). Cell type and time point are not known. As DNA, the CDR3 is TGCGCCGGCAGCTTGGCGGCAGGCCAGGTCAATGAGCAGTTCTTC. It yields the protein CAGSLAAGQVNEQFF.